This T cell receptor beta chain was obtained from a study of blood T cells in healthy people across ages. Across the study: Per every two T cells, about one barcoded beta molecule was captured by template switching. Study-level results: CMV status of donors was not determined, possibly confounding expanded clonotype changes. It was the long-lived donors that had more naive CD4+ cells and higher diversity than aged donors.

Each sample had at least 6 million PBMCs isolated. Looked up from germline, CDR1 is SGHRS and CDR2 is YFSETQ. V was trimmed by 4 bases and J by 7 bases, leaving 18 bases between them. The CDR3 length is 14 residues. As concerns this clonotype: The target antigen is unknown.

The use of a sample-barcoded 5' primer and a J-beta primer mix characterized a second PCR of about 7 to 12 cycles. Using its own MiXCR run on the 5' RACE reads, TCRdb lists one record per CDR3 protein. The sample consists of 1.5 million to 2 million distinct CDR3 sequences, around 48% of them appearing once. The chain links TRBV5-1 to TRBJ2-7, with a weak D call TRBD2 (7 bases). The sample comprised blood. This sequence originates from a middle-aged woman in good health. CDR3 DNA sequence: TGCGCCAGCAGCACCACCGGGGGGCCGGAGGAGCAGTACTTC. Amino acid sequence: CASSTTGGPEEQYF. The full variable domain, completed using reference TRBV5-1 and TRBJ2-7, is KAGVTQTPRYLIKTRGQQVTLSCSPISGHRSVSWYQQTPGQGLQFLFEYFSETQRNKGNFPGRFSGRQFSNSRSEMNVSTLELGDSALYLCASSTTGGPEEQYFGPGTRLTVT.